A selection of T cell receptor beta chains follows, all from one sample in a study of beta chain features in type 1 diabetes. The table came from immunoSEQ multiplex PCR; TCRdb's copy has only in-frame clones and leaves some out. This table has about 700,000 clones, around an eighth appearing once. What was sequenced was naive CD4+ T cells from blood. The source of these receptors is a man aged 18 to 35 with type 1 diabetes. Both conserved end residues are part of each CDR3. The D gene is left open where the match is weak. Rows may omit the clone size; those that give it use once, few, many or a size class.

v_call,j_call,d_call,clone_size,cdr3_nt,cdr3_aa
TRBV5-6,TRBJ1-1,TRBD1,few,TGTGCCAGCAGCCCAGGGGGCGGTGAAGCTTTCTTT,CASSPGGGEAFF
TRBV7-6,TRBJ2-3,.,.,TGTGCCAGCAGCTTTGGGCTAGGCACAGATACGCAGTATTTT,CASSFGLGTDTQYF
TRBV18,TRBJ1-1,.,.,TGTGCCAGCTCACCGCCTTTCATGAACACTGAAGCTTTCTTT,CASSPPFMNTEAFF
TRBV11-2,TRBJ2-1,.,few,TGTGCCAGCAGCTCTCTCCGCGGGTCAAGCTCCTACAATGAGCAGTTCTTC,CASSSLRGSSSYNEQFF
TRBV13,TRBJ1-2,TRBD1,.,TGTGCCAGCAGCTCCTCCCCTGGACAGGGACGGAAGAATGGCTACACCTTC,CASSSSPGQGRKNGYTF
TRBV6-5,TRBJ2-3,.,.,TGTGCCAGCAGCGACAGCCTCAGCACAGATACGCAGTATTTT,CASSDSLSTDTQYF
TRBV5-1,TRBJ2-7,.,few,TGCGCCAGCAGCATTAACTTACAGGGTGGGCAGTACTTC,CASSINLQGGQYF
TRBV5-6,TRBJ2-3,.,.,TGTGCCAGCAGCCCTGGGCCGGGGAGCACAGATACGCAGTATTTT,CASSPGPGSTDTQYF
TRBV14,TRBJ1-1,TRBD1,few,TGTGCCAGCAGCCAACTTTGGGACAGGGGGCGCAACACTGAAGCTTTCTTT,CASSQLWDRGRNTEAFF
TRBV9,TRBJ2-7,.,.,TGTGCCAGCAGCCCACCGGCAGGCTCCTACGAGCAGTACTTC,CASSPPAGSYEQYF
TRBV7-6,TRBJ2-5,TRBD1,.,TGTGCCAGCAGCTGGACAGGGGTCGAGACCCAGTACTTC,CASSWTGVETQYF
TRBV19,TRBJ2-3,TRBD2,.,TGTGCCACCAAAGGGACTAGCGGCACAGATACGCAGTATTTT,CATKGTSGTDTQYF
TRBV5-1,TRBJ2-2,TRBD1,.,TGCGCCAGCAGACGGGACAGGGGAGGCACCGGGGAGCTGTTTTTT,CASRRDRGGTGELFF
TRBV25-1,TRBJ1-1,TRBD1,few,TGTGCCAGCAGCCAAGGACAGGGAGAAGCTTTCTTT,CASSQGQGEAFF
TRBV19,TRBJ1-6,TRBD1,few,TGTGCCAGTACCAATGTACAGGGGGGTTCACCCCTCCACTTT,CASTNVQGGSPLHF
TRBV5-4,TRBJ2-3,.,few,TGTGCCAGCAGCCGGGGCGGGGTGGATACGCAGTATTTT,CASSRGGVDTQYF
TRBV4-1,TRBJ1-4,.,.,TGCGCCAGCAGCCTACCGTACTCGACCTCTAATGAAAAACTGTTTTTT,CASSLPYSTSNEKLFF
TRBV5-1,TRBJ2-1,.,few,TGCGCCAGCAGCTTCCAGGGGAGGGATTTCGATGAGCAGTTCTTC,CASSFQGRDFDEQFF
TRBV18,TRBJ1-2,.,.,TGTGCCAGCTCACCCCGCGAGCGTAACTATGGCTACACCTTC,CASSPRERNYGYTF
TRBV30,TRBJ1-4,.,few,TGTGCCTGGGAAGACAGTAACAATGAAAAACTGTTTTTT,CAWEDSNNEKLFF
TRBV18,TRBJ2-5,.,few,TGTGCCAGCTCACCAACGATGGGTCTGGATGAGACCCAGTACTTC,CASSPTMGLDETQYF
TRBV19,TRBJ2-1,.,few,TGTGCCAGTAGTATTTTGGGTAATGAGCAGTTCTTC,CASSILGNEQFF
TRBV6-6,TRBJ1-1,.,few,TGTGCCAGCAGTTTGGGACAGAACACTGAAGCTTTCTTT,CASSLGQNTEAFF
TRBV7-9,TRBJ1-4,TRBD1,.,TGTGCCAGCAGCTTGACGGACAGGGGGAATGAAAAACTGTTTTTT,CASSLTDRGNEKLFF